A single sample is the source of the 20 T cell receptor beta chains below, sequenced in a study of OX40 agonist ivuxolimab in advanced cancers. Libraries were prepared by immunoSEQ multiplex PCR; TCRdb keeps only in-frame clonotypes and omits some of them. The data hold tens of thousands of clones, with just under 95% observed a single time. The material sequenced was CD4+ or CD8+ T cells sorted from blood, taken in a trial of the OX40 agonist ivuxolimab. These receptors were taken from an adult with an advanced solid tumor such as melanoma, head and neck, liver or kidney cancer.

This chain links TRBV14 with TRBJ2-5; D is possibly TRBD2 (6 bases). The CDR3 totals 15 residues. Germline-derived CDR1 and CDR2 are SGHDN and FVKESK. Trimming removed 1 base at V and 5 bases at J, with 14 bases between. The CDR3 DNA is TGTGCCAGCAGCCAAGTGCCAGCTAGCGTGGAGACCCAGTACTTC. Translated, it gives CASSQVPASVETQYF.

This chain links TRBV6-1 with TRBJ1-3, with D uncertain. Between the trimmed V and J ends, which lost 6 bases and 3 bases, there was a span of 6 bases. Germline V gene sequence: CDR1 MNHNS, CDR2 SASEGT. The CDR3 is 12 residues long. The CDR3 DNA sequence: TGTGCCAGCAGAGACGATGGAAACACCATATATTTT. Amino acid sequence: CASRDDGNTIYF.

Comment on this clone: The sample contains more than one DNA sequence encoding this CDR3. The chain's CDR3 is CAWKASGNTIYF. For the CDR3, the DNA is TGTGCCTGGAAGGCCTCTGGAAACACCATATATTTT. The chain links TRBV30 to TRBJ1-3, with D unresolved. This CDR3 comprises 12 residues. Trimming removed 4 bases at V and 0 bases at J, with 4 bases between. Per the germline V gene, CDR1 is GTSNPN and CDR2 is SVGIG (reference sequence).

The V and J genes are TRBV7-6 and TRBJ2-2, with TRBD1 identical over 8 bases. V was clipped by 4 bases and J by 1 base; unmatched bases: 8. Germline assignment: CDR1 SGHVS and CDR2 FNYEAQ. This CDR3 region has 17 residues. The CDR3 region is CASSSLSGTGNTGELFF. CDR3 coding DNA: TGTGCCAGCAGCTCCCTATCCGGGACAGGGAACACCGGGGAGCTGTTTTTT.

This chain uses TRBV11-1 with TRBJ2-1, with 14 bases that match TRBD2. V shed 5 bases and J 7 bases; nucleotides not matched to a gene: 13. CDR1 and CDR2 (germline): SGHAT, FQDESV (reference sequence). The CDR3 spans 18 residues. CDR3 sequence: CASSTPGTSGGGWNEQFF. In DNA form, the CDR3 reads TGTGCCAGCAGCACCCCCGGGACTAGCGGGGGAGGGTGGAATGAGCAGTTCTTC.

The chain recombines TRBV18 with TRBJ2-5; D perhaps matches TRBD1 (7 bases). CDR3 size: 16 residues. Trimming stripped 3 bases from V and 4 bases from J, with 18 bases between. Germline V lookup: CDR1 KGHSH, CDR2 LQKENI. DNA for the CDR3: TGTGCCAGCTCACCCAATGACAGGGAGGTCGGAGAGACCCAGTACTTC. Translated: CASSPNDREVGETQYF.

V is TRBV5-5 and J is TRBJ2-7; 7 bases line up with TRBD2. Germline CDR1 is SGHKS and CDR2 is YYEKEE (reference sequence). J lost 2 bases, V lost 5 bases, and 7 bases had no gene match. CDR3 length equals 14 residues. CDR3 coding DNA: TGTGCCAGCAGACCAACTAGCGTCACCTACGAGCAGTACTTC. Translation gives CASRPTSVTYEQYF.

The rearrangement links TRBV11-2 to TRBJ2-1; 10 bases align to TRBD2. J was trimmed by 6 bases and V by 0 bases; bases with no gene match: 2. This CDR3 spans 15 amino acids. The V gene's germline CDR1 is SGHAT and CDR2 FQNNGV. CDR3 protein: CASSLEAGGGNEQFF. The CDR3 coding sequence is TGTGCCAGCAGCTTAGAAGCGGGAGGGGGCAATGAGCAGTTCTTC. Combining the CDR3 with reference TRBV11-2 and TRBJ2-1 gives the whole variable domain EAGVAQSPRYKIIEKRQSVAFWCNPISGHATLYWYQQILGQGPKLLIQFQNNGVVDDSQLPKDRFSAERLKGVDSTLKIQPAKLEDSAVYLCASSLEAGGGNEQFFGPGTRLTVL.

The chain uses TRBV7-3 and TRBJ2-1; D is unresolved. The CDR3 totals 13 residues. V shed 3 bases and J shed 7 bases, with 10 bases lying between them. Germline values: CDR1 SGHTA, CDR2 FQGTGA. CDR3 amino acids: CASSLTSWNEQFF. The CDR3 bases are TGTGCCAGCAGCTTGACATCTTGGAATGAGCAGTTCTTC.

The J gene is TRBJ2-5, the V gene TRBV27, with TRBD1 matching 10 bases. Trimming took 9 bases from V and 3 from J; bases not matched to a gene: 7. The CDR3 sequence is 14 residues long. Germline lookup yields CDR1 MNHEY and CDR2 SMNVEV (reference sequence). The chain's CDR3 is CASWTGGFKETQYF. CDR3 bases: TGTGCCAGTTGGACAGGGGGGTTCAAAGAGACCCAGTACTTC.

The CDR3 here is CASSLASYTEAFF. The CDR3 DNA reads TGTGCCAGCAGTTTAGCCTCGTACACTGAAGCTTTCTTT. This chain connects TRBV27 to TRBJ1-1; the D is unclear. Trimming shortened V by 2 bases and J by 3 bases, and 7 bases separated the two germline ends. Germline assignment: CDR1 MNHEY and CDR2 SMNVEV (reference sequence). The CDR3 is made up of 13 amino acids.

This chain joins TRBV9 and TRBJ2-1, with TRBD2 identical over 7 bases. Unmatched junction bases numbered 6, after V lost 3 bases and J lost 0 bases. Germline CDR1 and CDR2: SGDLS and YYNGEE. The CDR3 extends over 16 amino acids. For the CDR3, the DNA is TGTGCCAGCAGCGGTAATAGCGGGCGCTCCTACAATGAGCAGTTCTTC. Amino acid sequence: CASSGNSGRSYNEQFF.

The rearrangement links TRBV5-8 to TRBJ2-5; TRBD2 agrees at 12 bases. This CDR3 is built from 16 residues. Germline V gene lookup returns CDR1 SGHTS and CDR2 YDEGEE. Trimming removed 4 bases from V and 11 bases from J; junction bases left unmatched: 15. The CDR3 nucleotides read TGTGCCAGCAGCGAACGGACTAGCGGGACGCTCAGGGAGCAGTACTTC. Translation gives CASSERTSGTLREQYF.

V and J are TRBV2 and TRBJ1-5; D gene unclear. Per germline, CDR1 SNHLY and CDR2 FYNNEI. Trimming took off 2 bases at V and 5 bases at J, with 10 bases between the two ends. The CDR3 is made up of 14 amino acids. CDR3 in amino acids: CASSESRRDQPQHF. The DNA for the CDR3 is TGTGCCAGCAGTGAATCCCGCCGAGATCAGCCCCAGCATTTT. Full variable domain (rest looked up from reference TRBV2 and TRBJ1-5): EPEVTQTPSHQVTQMGQEVILRCVPISNHLYFYWYRQILGQKVEFLVSFYNNEISEKSEIFDDQFSVERPDGSNFTLKIRSTKLEDSAMYFCASSESRRDQPQHFGDGTRLSIL.

DNA of the CDR3: TGTGCCAGCAGCTCCCCAGTGGAGGCCCCAAGGACCCAGTACTTC. Translated, it gives CASSSPVEAPRTQYF. The V call is TRBV13, the J call TRBJ2-5; a possible D gene is TRBD2 (5 bases). This CDR3 contains 15 residues. Germline lookup yields CDR1 PRHDT and CDR2 FYEKMQ (reference sequence). V lost 4 bases and J lost 7, with 19 bases in between.

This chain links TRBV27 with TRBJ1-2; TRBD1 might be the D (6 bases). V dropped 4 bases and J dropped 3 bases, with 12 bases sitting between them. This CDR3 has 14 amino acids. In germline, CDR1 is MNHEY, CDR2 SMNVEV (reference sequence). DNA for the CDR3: TGTGCCAGCAGTTCCAGGGGACTACACTATGGCTACACCTTC. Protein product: CASSSRGLHYGYTF.

For the CDR3, the DNA is TGTGCCAGCAGCGTAGGGGATCCCTACGAGCAGTACTTC. It translates to CASSVGDPYEQYF. The gene calls are TRBV9 and TRBJ2-7; D call uncertain. The CDR3 is made up of 13 amino acids. Trimming left V 0 bases short and J 2 bases short, with 6 bases between. Germline lookup yields CDR1 SGDLS and CDR2 YYNGEE.

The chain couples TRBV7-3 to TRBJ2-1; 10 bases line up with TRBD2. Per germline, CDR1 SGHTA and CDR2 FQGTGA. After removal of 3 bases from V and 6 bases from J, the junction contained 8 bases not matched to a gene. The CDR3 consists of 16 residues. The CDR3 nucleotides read TGTGCCAGCAGCTTTTCCGGGACTAGCGCCTCCAATGAGCAGTTCTTC. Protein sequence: CASSFSGTSASNEQFF.

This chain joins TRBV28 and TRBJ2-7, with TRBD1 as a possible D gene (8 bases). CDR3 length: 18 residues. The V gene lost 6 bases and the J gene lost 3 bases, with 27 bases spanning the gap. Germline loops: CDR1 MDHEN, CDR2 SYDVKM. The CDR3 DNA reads TGTGCCAGCAGGCCATTCAGGGGGGGGACAGGAAAGGACTACGAGCAGTACTTC. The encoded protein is CASRPFRGGTGKDYEQYF.

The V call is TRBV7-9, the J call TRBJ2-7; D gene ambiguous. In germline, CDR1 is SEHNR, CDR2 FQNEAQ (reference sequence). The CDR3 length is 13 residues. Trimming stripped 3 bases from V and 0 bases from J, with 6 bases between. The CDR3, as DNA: TGTGCCAGCAGCTTTACGGGCTCCTACGAGCAGTACTTC. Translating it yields CASSFTGSYEQYF.